These 28 T cell receptor beta chains originate from one sample sequenced in a study of tumor and adjacent non-tumor tissue in lung cancer. Three rounds of nested PCR, following a modified ARM-PCR protocol, produced the TCRbeta library. TCRdb used MiXCR to reprocess the multiplex PCR reads, holding one entry per CDR3 protein. The table includes tens of thousands of distinct CDR3 sequences, roughly 70% detected once. The template was RNA from unsorted bulk tissue. Sequencing used lung tumor tissue. The receptors were sampled from a man between 60 and 70 years old with non-small cell lung cancer.

The V gene is TRBV20-1, the J gene TRBJ1-1; D remains ambiguous. Germline lookup yields CDR1 DFQATT and CDR2 SNEGSKA (reference sequence). The CDR3 contains 11 residues. V dropped 5 bases and J dropped 1 base, with 5 bases sitting between them. CDR3 nucleotides: TGCAGTGCTTACACGAACACTGAAGCTTTCTTT. Residues: CSAYTNTEAFF.

Note on this clonotype: The CDR3 end shows no conserved phenylalanine or tryptophan, and so a read error is likely. J is TRBJ2-4 and V is TRBV4-2, with TRBD2 matching 7 bases. This CDR3 has 19 amino acids. Germline CDR1 is LGHNA and CDR2 is YNFKEQ. For the CDR3, the DNA is TGTGCCAGCAGTCAAGTGCAGGCTAGCGGATCGTTAGCCAAAAACATTCAGTACTTG. Translation gives CASSQVQASGSLAKNIQYL.

As regards this clonotype: A read error may be the cause here, since a much bigger clone is one base away. The chain is built from TRBV29-1 and TRBJ2-2; 9 bases are shared with TRBD2. V shed 3 bases, J shed 7 bases, and the junction held 12 bases outside the gene matches. Germline CDR1 reads SQVTM; CDR2 reads ANQGSEA. CDR3 length equals 16 residues. CDR3 loop: CSVEGWGGGAGGELFF. The CDR3 DNA reads TGCAGCGTTGAGGGTTGGGGCGGGGGGGCCGGCGGGGAGCTGTTTTTT.

This clonotype was seen at least ten times. Compared with germline, one end of the junction differs, possibly owing to a read error. The chain has TRBV6-2 or TRBV6-3 and TRBJ1-1; D is unresolved. Germline CDR1 MNHEY, CDR2 SVGEGT. The CDR3 sequence is 13 residues long. CDR3 sequence: CASNYNTGRGAFF. CDR3 nucleotide sequence: TGTGCCAGCAATTACAACACTGGACGGGGAGCTTTCTTT.

Turning to this clonotype: A much larger clonotype is one base distant, so this may be a read error. The J gene is TRBJ2-5, the V gene TRBV5-4, with 10 nucleotides matching TRBD2. The CDR3 is made up of 18 amino acids. Losses at the gene ends were 0 bases for V and 3 bases for J; bases not matched to a gene: 11. Germline V lookup: CDR1 SGHNT, CDR2 YYREEE (reference sequence). The CDR3 DNA sequence: TGTGCCAGCAGCTTGGGGAACCGAAGCGGGGGGGAAAAAGAGACCCAGTACTTC. Protein sequence: CASSLGNRSGGEKETQYF.

A note on this clonotype: A much larger clone differs by one base, so this may be a read error. The genes are TRBV28 and TRBJ1-5; maybe TRBD1 (5 bases). Germline loops: CDR1 MDHEN, CDR2 SYDVKM. The CDR3 is 14 amino acids. Written as DNA, the CDR3 is TGTGTCAGCAGTTTTGGGGCAGGGAATCAGCCCCAGCATTTT. Its translation: CVSSFGAGNQPQHF.

In the case of this clonotype: A read error may explain this, as a much larger clone is one base away. The chain carries TRBV20-1 and TRBJ1-1; D ambiguous. CDR1 is DFQATT and CDR2 is SNEGSKA in the germline V gene (reference sequence). V shed 4 bases and J shed 5 bases, with 23 bases lying between them. This CDR3 has 16 amino acids. CDR3 in DNA: TGCAGTGCTAAAATCGAGGGTTGGGTGACCCAGACTGAAGCTTTCTTT. Its translation: CSAKIEGWVTQTEAFF.

Only one count was recorded for this clonotype. It may be a read error: a sequence one base away is much more abundant. The J gene is TRBJ1-1, the V gene TRBV7-3; no definite D call. CDR1 is SGHTA and CDR2 is FQGTGA in the germline V gene. Trimming removed 2 bases at V and 1 base at J, with 5 bases between. The CDR3 is 13 amino acids. The chain's CDR3 is CASSLLGNTEAFF. The CDR3 bases are TGTGCCAGCAGCTTACTCGGGAACACTGAAGCTTTCTTT.

For this clonotype: A read error is possible here, since a much larger clone lies one base away. V is TRBV5-1 and J is TRBJ2-6, with D possibly being TRBD1 (5 bases). Trimming stripped 4 bases from V and 2 bases from J, with 19 bases between. The CDR3 covers 18 residues. Germline CDR1 is SGHRS and CDR2 is YFSETQ. The CDR3 loop reads CASSPSRGPSAGANVLTF. In DNA form, the CDR3 reads TGCGCCAGCAGCCCATCTAGGGGCCCTTCCGCTGGGGCCAACGTCCTGACTTTC.

In regard to this clonotype: The germline gene is not matched at one end of the junction; a read error may be the cause. The rearrangement joins TRBV4-1 to TRBJ2-5; no reliable D call. Germline loops: CDR1 MGHRA, CDR2 YSYEKL. This CDR3 has 15 residues. The CDR3: CASSQVARVGETQYF. CDR3 nucleotides: TGCGCCAGTAGCCAAGTGGCTAGGGTTGGGGAGACCCAGTACTTC.

A note on this clonotype: A junction end diverges from the germline sequence, so it may reflect a read error. This CDR3 is CTSNRGSGDMQYF. DNA for the CDR3: TGTACCAGCAACAGGGGATCGGGAGATATGCAGTATTTT. The chain couples TRBV6-6 to TRBJ2-3; D perhaps matches TRBD1 (7 bases). The CDR3 is 13 residues long. Germline CDR1 and CDR2: MNHNY and SVGAGI (reference sequence).

Remarks on this clonotype: Its ends do not fully match the called genes, so a read error is possible. The genes are TRBV29-1 and TRBJ2-1; D is unresolved. CDR1 and CDR2 from the germline V gene are SQVTM and ANQGSEA. The CDR3 has 15 amino acids. The CDR3 bases are TGCAGGGTTGAAGGTAAACACAGCTCCTACAATGTGCAGTTATTC. Translating it yields CRVEGKHSSYNVQLF.

With respect to this clonotype: It may be a read error: a sequence one base away is much more abundant. The V gene is TRBV20-1, the J gene TRBJ2-5; 7 positions match TRBD1. The CDR3 length is 13 residues. CDR1 and CDR2 from the germline V gene are DFQATT and SNEGSKA (reference sequence). After removal of 7 bases from V and 4 bases from J, the junction contained 9 bases not matched to a gene. The DNA for the CDR3 is TGCAGTGTCGGGACAGCTCTCACAGAGACCCAGTACTTC. Its protein product is CSVGTALTETQYF.

For this clonotype: A much larger clone lies one base from this, so it may be a read error. This chain connects TRBV28 to TRBJ1-1; possible D gene TRBD1, 6 bases. CDR1 is MDHEN, CDR2 SYDVKM, per germline. This CDR3 has 13 residues. CDR3 region: CVSRGTWDTEAFF. In DNA form, the CDR3 reads TGTGTCAGCAGGGGAACCTGGGACACTGAAGCTTTCTTT.

Regarding this clonotype: A read error may be the cause here, since a much bigger clone is one base away. The conserved closing phenylalanine or tryptophan is absent in this CDR3, likely reflecting a read error. The chain carries TRBV2 and TRBJ1-2; D gene unclear. The CDR3 is 17 amino acids. In germline, CDR1 is SNHLY, CDR2 FYNNEI. V dropped 7 bases and J dropped 0 bases, with 21 bases sitting between them. CDR3 coding DNA: TGTGCCAGCATTCCGGACGGCCGGTTGGGAGCTAACTATGGCTACACCTCC. This sequence encodes CASIPDGRLGANYGYTS.

Note on this clonotype: Since the CDR3 does not end with the conserved phenylalanine or tryptophan, this likely comes from a read error. V gene TRBV4-3 combines with J gene TRBJ1-5; D perhaps matches TRBD1 (5 bases). Germline loops: CDR1 LGHNA, CDR2 YSLEER. The CDR3 extends over 16 amino acids. The CDR3 spells CANSQDWGGCVKPQHC. The CDR3 region has the DNA TGCGCCAACAGCCAAGATTGGGGGGGGTGTGTGAAGCCCCAGCATTGT.

CDR3 DNA sequence: TGCAGCGTTGGACTCGGGAGTGGGTGGGCCGAGCAGTACTTC. It is translated as CSVGLGSGWAEQYF. The chain joins TRBV29-1 to TRBJ2-7; possible D gene TRBD2, 6 bases. The V gene's germline CDR1 is SQVTM and CDR2 ANQGSEA. V lost 4 bases and J 6 bases, leaving 19 bases between the germline ends. The CDR3 covers 14 residues.

This chain's CDR3 is CASGLTGHSNQPQHF. The CDR3 bases are TGTGCCAGCGGACTAACAGGGCATAGCAATCAGCCCCAGCATTTT. The rearrangement joins TRBV6-2 or TRBV6-3 to TRBJ1-5; TRBD1 is a possible D gene (6 bases). Germline V lookup: CDR1 MNHEY, CDR2 SVGEGT. The ends were cut back, 8 bases at V and 0 bases at J, with 14 bases in the middle. The CDR3 length is 15 residues.

In this sample, this clonotype turned up many times. V is TRBV29-1 and J is TRBJ2-5, with 15 nucleotides matching TRBD2. The germline V gene has CDR1 SQVTM and CDR2 ANQGSEA. Germline trimming cut 3 bases from V and 1 base from J; bases unmatched to any gene: 6. The CDR3 has 17 amino acids. The CDR3 loop is CSVEGTSGGYVQETQYF. The DNA for the CDR3 is TGCAGCGTTGAGGGGACTAGCGGGGGGTACGTCCAAGAGACCCAGTACTTC.

This clonotype turned up a few times. A much larger clone differs by one base, so this may be a read error. V and J are TRBV4-2 and TRBJ2-5; 13 bases agree with TRBD2. In germline, CDR1 is LGHNA, CDR2 YNFKEQ. V was clipped by 3 bases and J by 5 bases; unmatched bases: 9. The length of the CDR3 is 17 residues. In DNA form, the CDR3 reads TGTGCCAGCAGCCACCAAACTAGCGGGGGGGCGAGCGAGACCCAGTACTTC. Translated, it gives CASSHQTSGGASETQYF.

Turning to this clonotype: The CDR3 does not close with the conserved phenylalanine or tryptophan, likely indicating a read error. The chain is built from TRBV6-2 or TRBV6-3 and TRBJ1-5, with D possibly matching TRBD1 (5 bases). Germline V gene data show CDR1 as MNHEY and CDR2 as SVGEGT. With 6 bases removed from V and 3 bases from J, the gap between germline ends came to 12 bases. CDR3 length equals 14 residues. The CDR3, as DNA: TGTGCCAGCAGCCCTACAGGATACAATCAGCCCCAGCATTAT. It yields the protein CASSPTGYNQPQHY.

About this clonotype: The CDR3 does not close with the conserved phenylalanine or tryptophan, likely indicating a read error. V and J are TRBV29-1 and TRBJ1-5; D is possibly TRBD1 (5 bases). Germline loops: CDR1 SQVTM, CDR2 ANQGSEA. The CDR3 extends over 13 amino acids. The CDR3 nucleotides are TGCCGCGTTGTTCGACAGACAAATCAGCCCCAGCATTTA. Translated, it gives CRVVRQTNQPQHL.

About this clonotype itself: No conserved phenylalanine or tryptophan is present at the end of the CDR3, so a read error is the likely explanation. The gene calls are TRBV4-1 and TRBJ1-1; perhaps TRBD1 as D (6 bases). The CDR3 consists of 13 residues. Trimming shortened V by 4 bases and J by 4 bases, and 10 bases separated the two germline ends. CDR1 and CDR2 from the germline V gene are MGHRA and YSYEKL. The CDR3 spells CASSRGGITEAFS. The CDR3 DNA reads as TGCGCCAGCAGCCGAGGGGGGATCACTGAAGCTTTCTCT.

A note on this clonotype: Since a much larger clone is just one base distant, this may be a read error. This chain's CDR3 is CASSLTTRGSYEKYF. CDR3 bases: TGTGCCAGCAGCTTAACTACCCGCGGCTCCTACGAGAAGTACTTC. The chain links TRBV11-2 to TRBJ2-7; D not certain. CDR3 length: 15 residues. Germline CDR1 is SGHAT and CDR2 is FQNNGV.

Comments on this clonotype: This CDR3 is missing its conserved last phenylalanine or tryptophan, likely due to a read error. The chain combines TRBV4-3 with TRBJ2-2, with D maybe TRBD2 (6 bases). Germline-derived CDR1 and CDR2 are LGHNA and YSLEER. This CDR3 has 14 residues. Here the CDR3 reads CASSQGGYTGELFL. CDR3 DNA sequence: TGCGCCAGCAGTCAAGGAGGGTACACCGGGGAGCTGTTTTTA.

A remark on this clonotype: A junction boundary mismatches the germline segment, possibly from a read error. This chain joins TRBV12-3 or TRBV12-4 and TRBJ1-5, with D hard to call. The CDR3 is made up of 12 amino acids. CDR3 protein: CASSLVGKPQHF. CDR3 DNA sequence: TGTGCCAGCAGTTTGGTGGGAAAGCCACAGCATTTT.

The V call is TRBV10-2, the J call TRBJ1-3, with D uncertain. Trimming pared 11 bases from V and 1 base from J, leaving 9 bases between. CDR1 WSHSY and CDR2 SAAADI come from the germline V gene. This CDR3 spans 12 amino acids. CDR3 sequence (DNA): TGCGCCTGCGAGGAATCTGGAAACACCATATATTTT. This translates into CACEESGNTIYF.

Remarks on this clonotype: This could be a read error, since a much larger clone is one nucleotide away. The gene calls are TRBV20-1 and TRBJ1-2; D may be TRBD1 (5 bases). The CDR3 length is 12 residues. Germline CDR1 DFQATT, CDR2 SNEGSKA (reference sequence). CDR3 DNA: TGCAGTGCTAGACAGGGAGGGGAGGGCTACGCCTTC. This gives the protein CSARQGGEGYAF.